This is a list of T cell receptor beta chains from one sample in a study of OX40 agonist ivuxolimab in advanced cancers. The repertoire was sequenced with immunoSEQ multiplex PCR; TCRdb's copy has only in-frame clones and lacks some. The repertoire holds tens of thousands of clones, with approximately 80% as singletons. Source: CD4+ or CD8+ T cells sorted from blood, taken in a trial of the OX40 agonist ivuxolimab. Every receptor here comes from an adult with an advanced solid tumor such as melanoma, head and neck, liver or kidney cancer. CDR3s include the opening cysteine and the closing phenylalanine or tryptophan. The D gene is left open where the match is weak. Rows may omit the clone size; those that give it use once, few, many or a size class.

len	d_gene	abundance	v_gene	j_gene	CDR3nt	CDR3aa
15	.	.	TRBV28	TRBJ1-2	TGTGCCAGCAGCCAACCCCCGGACGGCCAGTATGGCTACACCTTC	CASSQPPDGQYGYTF
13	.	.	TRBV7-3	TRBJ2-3	TGTGCCAGCAGCCGATCGCTAGGGGATACGCAGTATTTT	CASSRSLGDTQYF
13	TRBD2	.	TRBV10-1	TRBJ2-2	TGCGCCAGCTCCCGGGAGGGCCCCGGGGAGCTGTTTTTT	CASSREGPGELFF
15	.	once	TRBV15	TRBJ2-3	TGTGCCACCAGCAGAGGGTCAGGGGATACAGATACGCAGTATTTT	CATSRGSGDTDTQYF
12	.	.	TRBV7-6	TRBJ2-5	TGTGCCAGCAGCTTAGGTTGGGAGACCCAGTACTTC	CASSLGWETQYF
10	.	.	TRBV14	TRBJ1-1	TGTGCCAGCAGCGGACAGCGAGCTTTCTTT	CASSGQRAFF
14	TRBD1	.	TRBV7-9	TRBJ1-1	TGTGCCAGCAGCTTAGGGACAGGAACAGATGAAGCTTTCTTT	CASSLGTGTDEAFF
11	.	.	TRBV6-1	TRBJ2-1	TGTGCCAGCCCCGGGACAAATGAGCAGTTCTTC	CASPGTNEQFF
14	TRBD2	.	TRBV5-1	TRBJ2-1	TGCGCCAGCTCTTCTAGCGGGGGCTACAATGAGCAGTTCTTC	CASSSSGGYNEQFF
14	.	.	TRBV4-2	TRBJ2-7	TGTGCCAGCAGCCAAGGGTTGTGGAGGGACGAGCAGTACTTC	CASSQGLWRDEQYF
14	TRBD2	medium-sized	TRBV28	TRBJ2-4	TGTGCCAGCAGGAGAGCGGGGGGGAGCAACATTCAGTACTTC	CASRRAGGSNIQYF
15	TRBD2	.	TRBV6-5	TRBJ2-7	TGTGCCAGCAGTTACTCAGGTAGCGGGTCCTACGAGCAGTACTTC	CASSYSGSGSYEQYF
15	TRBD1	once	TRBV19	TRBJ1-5	TGTGCCAGTAGTGCGACAGGGCATGGCAATCAGCCCCAGCATTTT	CASSATGHGNQPQHF
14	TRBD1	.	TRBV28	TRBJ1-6	TGTGCCAGCACCCCCGGGACAGAAGTGTCACCCCTCCACTTT	CASTPGTEVSPLHF
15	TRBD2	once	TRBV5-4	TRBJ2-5	TGTGCCAGCAGGGTTGGACTAGCGGGAGTGGAGACCCAGTACTTC	CASRVGLAGVETQYF
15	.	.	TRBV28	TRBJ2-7	TGTGCCAGCAGGCCTACAGCGGCGGCCTTATACGAGCAGTACTTC	CASRPTAAALYEQYF